This T cell receptor (beta chain) originates from a study of blood T cell repertoires in COVID-19. Across the whole study: Sample material is recorded as cDNA or gDNA derived from T cells, B-cell-depleted T cells, or PBMCs.

Some clones are missing from TCRdb's copy, which holds only in-frame ones; the method was immunoSEQ multiplex PCR. The repertoire holds 150,000 or so clones, roughly four fifths seen once, with under 4.5% in the top ten. V lost 3 bases and J 4 bases, leaving 7 bases between the germline ends. From germline, CDR1 is SGDLS and CDR2 YYNGEE. CDR3 size: 13 residues. The source material was peripheral blood. The gene calls are TRBV9 and TRBJ1-4; D not certain. The receptor comes from a woman aged 55-69 years with acute or convalescent COVID-19. Here the CDR3 reads CASSAGGNEKLFF. The CDR3 nucleotides are TGTGCCAGCAGCGCCGGTGGTAATGAAAAACTGTTTTTT.